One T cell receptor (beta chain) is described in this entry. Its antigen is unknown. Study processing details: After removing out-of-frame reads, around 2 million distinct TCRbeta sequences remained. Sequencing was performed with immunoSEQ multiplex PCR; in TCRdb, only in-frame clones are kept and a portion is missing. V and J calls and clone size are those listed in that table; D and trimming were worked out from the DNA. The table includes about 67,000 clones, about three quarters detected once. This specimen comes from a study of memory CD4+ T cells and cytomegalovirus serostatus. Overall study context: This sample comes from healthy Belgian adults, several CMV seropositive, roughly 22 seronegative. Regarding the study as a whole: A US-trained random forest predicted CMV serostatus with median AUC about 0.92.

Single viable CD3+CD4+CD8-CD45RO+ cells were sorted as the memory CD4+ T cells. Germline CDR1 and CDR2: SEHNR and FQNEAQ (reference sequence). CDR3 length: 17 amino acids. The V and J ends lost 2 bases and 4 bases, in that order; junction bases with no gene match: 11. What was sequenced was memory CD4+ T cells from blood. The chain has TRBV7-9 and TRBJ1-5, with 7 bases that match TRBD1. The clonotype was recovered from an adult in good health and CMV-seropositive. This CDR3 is CASSLTLDRAVNQPQHF. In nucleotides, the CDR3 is TGTGCCAGCAGCTTAACGTTAGACAGGGCAGTAAATCAGCCCCAGCATTTT.